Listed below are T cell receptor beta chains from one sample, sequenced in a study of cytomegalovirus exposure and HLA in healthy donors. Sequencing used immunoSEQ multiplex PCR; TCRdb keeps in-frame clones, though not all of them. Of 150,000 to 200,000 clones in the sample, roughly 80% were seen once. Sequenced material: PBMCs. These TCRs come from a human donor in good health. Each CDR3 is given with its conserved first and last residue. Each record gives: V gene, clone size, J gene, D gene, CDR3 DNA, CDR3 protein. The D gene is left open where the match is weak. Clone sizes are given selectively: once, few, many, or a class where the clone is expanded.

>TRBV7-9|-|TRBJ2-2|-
TGTGCCAGCAGCTCTACAGGAACCGGGGAGCTGTTTTTT
CASSSTGTGELFF
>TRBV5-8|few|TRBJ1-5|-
TGTGCCAGCAGCTTGGCTGGCAATCAGCCCCAGCATTTT
CASSLAGNQPQHF
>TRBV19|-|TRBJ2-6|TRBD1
TGTGCCAGTAGTATCTTCCTTGCGAGACAGGGGAGCTCTGGGGCCAACGTCCTGACTTTC
CASSIFLARQGSSGANVLTF
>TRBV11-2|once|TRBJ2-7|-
TGTGCCAGCAGCTTGCTCAGGTATTACGAGCAGTACTTC
CASSLLRYYEQYF
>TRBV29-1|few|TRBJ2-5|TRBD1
TGCAGCGTTGAAATTACAGGGGCGCGAGAGCAGTACTTC
CSVEITGAREQYF
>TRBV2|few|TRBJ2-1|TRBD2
TGTGCCAGCAGTGAGGAGGGGACTACTGAGCAGTTCTTC
CASSEEGTTEQFF
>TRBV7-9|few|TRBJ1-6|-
TGTGCCAGCAGCTTACCACAAATGATTAATTCACCCCTCCACTTT
CASSLPQMINSPLHF
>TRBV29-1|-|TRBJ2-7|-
TGCAGCGTTGAAGAGCCGGACGAGCAGTACTTC
CSVEEPDEQYF
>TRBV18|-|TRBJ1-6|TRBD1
TGTGCCAGCTCACCCGGGACAGGGGTTTCGGATTCACCCCTCCACTTT
CASSPGTGVSDSPLHF
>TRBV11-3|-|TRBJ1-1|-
TGTGCCAGCAGCTTAGGAGACAGATTCACAGACCGGAACACTGAAGCTTTCTTT
CASSLGDRFTDRNTEAFF
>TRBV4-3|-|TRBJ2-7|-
TGCGCCAGCAGCCTCCTGGCGGCAGACGCAGAGCAGTACTTC
CASSLLAADAEQYF
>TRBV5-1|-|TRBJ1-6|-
TGCGCCAGCAGTCTAGGGGGTTCCTATAATTCACCCCTCCACTTT
CASSLGGSYNSPLHF
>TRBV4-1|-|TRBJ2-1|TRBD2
TGCGCCAGCAGTTACCTAGCGGAATACAATGAGCAGTTCTTC
CASSYLAEYNEQFF
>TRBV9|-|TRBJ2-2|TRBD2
TGTGCCAGCAGCGCGGGACTAGCAGGCGGGGAGCTGTTTTTT
CASSAGLAGGELFF
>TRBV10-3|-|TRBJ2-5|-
TGTGCCATCAGTGAGTCTGGCAGGGTTAAGGAGACCCAGTACTTC
CAISESGRVKETQYF
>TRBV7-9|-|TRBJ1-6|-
TGTGCCAGCAGGGGGGACTCTTCGGCGGGTAATTCACCCCTCCACTTT
CASRGDSSAGNSPLHF
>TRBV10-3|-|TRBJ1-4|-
TGTGCCACCAGACAGAATACAGGGGAAAAACTGTTTTTT
CATRQNTGEKLFF
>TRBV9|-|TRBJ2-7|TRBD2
TGTGCCAGCAGCGCCTCTAGCGGGGGGGCTTACGAGCAGTACTTC
CASSASSGGAYEQYF
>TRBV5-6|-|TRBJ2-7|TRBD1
TGTGCCAGCAGCACAAGGACAGGGGCCGGGGAGCAGTACTTC
CASSTRTGAGEQYF
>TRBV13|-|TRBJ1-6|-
TGTGCCAGCAGCTTAGTGGCGGAGTATAATTCACCCCTCCACTTT
CASSLVAEYNSPLHF
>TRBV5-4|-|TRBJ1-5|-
TGTGCCAGCAGCCAGGGCGGGACTGATGATCAGCCCCAGCATTTT
CASSQGGTDDQPQHF
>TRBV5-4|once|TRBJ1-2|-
TGTGCCAGCAGCTTGGAACAGGGAACTAACTATGGCTACACCTTC
CASSLEQGTNYGYTF
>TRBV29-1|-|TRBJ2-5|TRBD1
TGCAGCCATCGGGACAGATATCAAGAGACCCAGTACTTC
CSHRDRYQETQYF
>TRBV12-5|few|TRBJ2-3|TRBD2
TGTGCTAGTGGTTTGGTGCCAGCGGGGGGGCGTACGCAGTATTTT
CASGLVPAGGRTQYF
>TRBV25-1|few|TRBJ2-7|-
TGTGCCAGCAGTGCGGGGATTGGAGAGCAGTACTTC
CASSAGIGEQYF
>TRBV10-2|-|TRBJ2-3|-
TGCGCCAGCAGACCCGACAAGGGAGGTTCGGATACGCAGTATTTT
CASRPDKGGSDTQYF
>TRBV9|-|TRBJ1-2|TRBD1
TGTGCCAGCAGCCCCTGGGACAGGGGGCTATGGGGCTACACCTTC
CASSPWDRGLWGYTF
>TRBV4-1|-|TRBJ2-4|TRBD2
TGCGCCAGCAGCCAAGAGGGGGGGTTAGCCAAAAACATTCAGTACTTC
CASSQEGGLAKNIQYF
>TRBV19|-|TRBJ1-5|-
TGTGCCAGTAGTGTACGACAGTTCTTTCCGCCCCAGCATTTT
CASSVRQFFPPQHF
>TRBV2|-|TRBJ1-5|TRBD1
TGTGCCAGCAGTCCGGGACAGGCGCCTAGGAGCCAGCATTTT
CASSPGQAPRSQHF
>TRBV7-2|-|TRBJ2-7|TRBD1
TGTGCCAGCAGCTTAGTTTCGGGACAGGGCTACGAGCAGTACTTC
CASSLVSGQGYEQYF
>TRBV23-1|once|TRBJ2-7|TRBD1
TGCGCCAGCAGTCGGGGGGGACAGGGTACCTACGAGCAGTACTTC
CASSRGGQGTYEQYF
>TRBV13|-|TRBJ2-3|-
TGTGCCAGCAGCTTAGACCAGGGGGGTGGCACAGATACGCAGTATTTT
CASSLDQGGGTDTQYF
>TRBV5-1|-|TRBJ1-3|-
TGCGCCAGCAGCTTGGATGGACACTTCGGAAACACCATATATTTT
CASSLDGHFGNTIYF
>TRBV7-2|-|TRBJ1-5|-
TGTGCCAGCAGCCCCCAGGGAAGCAATCAGCCCCAGCATTTT
CASSPQGSNQPQHF
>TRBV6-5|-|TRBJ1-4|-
TGTGCCAGCCGGGGGGCTTCTAATGAAAAACTGTTTTTT
CASRGASNEKLFF
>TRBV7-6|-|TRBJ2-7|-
TGTGCCAGCAGCTCCGGACAGACCTACGAGCAGTACTTC
CASSSGQTYEQYF
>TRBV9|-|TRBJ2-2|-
TGTGCCAGCAGCGCCAGGGTAGGCGACACCGGGGAGCTGTTTTTT
CASSARVGDTGELFF
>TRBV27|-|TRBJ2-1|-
TGTGCCAGCACCCACCCGGGGGATGAGCAGTTCTTC
CASTHPGDEQFF
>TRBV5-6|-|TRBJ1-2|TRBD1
TGTGCCAGCAGCCTACGTCGTTTTGGACAGGCCTATGGCTACACCTTC
CASSLRRFGQAYGYTF
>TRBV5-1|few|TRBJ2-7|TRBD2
TGCGCCAGCAGCTACACCATAGCGGGGGGTGTATCCTACGAGCAGTACTTC
CASSYTIAGGVSYEQYF
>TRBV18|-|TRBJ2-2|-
TGTGCCAGCTCACCTCCAACACAGGGGAACACCGGGGAGCTGTTTTTT
CASSPPTQGNTGELFF
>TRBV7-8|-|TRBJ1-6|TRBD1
TGTGCCAGCAGCTCTACCGGGACAGATAATTCACCCCTCCACTTT
CASSSTGTDNSPLHF
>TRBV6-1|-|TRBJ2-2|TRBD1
TGTGCCAGCAGTGAATATCGGACAGGGAACACCGGGGAGCTGTTTTTT
CASSEYRTGNTGELFF
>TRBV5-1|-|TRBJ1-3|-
TGCGCCAGCAGCTTGGGCGTCTCAGACACTGGAAACACCATATATTTT
CASSLGVSDTGNTIYF
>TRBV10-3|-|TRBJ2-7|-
TGTGCCATCAGCAACAGGCAACCCTCCTACGAGCAGTACTTC
CAISNRQPSYEQYF
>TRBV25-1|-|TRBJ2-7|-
TGTGCCAGCACTCCAGGACAGCCGAGCTCCTACGAGCAGTACTTC
CASTPGQPSSYEQYF
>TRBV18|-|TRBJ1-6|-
TGTGCCAGCTCCCCGGGCGGGGCTGCTAATTCACCCCTCCACTTT
CASSPGGAANSPLHF
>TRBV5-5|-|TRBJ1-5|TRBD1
TGTGCCAGCAGCCAGACACCGGACAGGCAATATCAGCCCCAGCATTTT
CASSQTPDRQYQPQHF
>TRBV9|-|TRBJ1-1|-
TGTGCCAGCAGCGTCGGGGGTCAGACTGAAGCTTTCTTT
CASSVGGQTEAFF
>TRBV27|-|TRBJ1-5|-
TGTGCCAGCAGTTCGAACGCAGGGGACCCGGGGGGTCAGCCCCAGCATTTT
CASSSNAGDPGGQPQHF
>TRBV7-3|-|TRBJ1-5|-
TGTGCCAGCAGCTTTGGGCAGGGAAAAAGCAATCAGCCCCAGCATTTT
CASSFGQGKSNQPQHF
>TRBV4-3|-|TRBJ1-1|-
TGCGCCAGCAGCCATGCAGGACAGCCGAACACTGAAGCTTTCTTT
CASSHAGQPNTEAFF
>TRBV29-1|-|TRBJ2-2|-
TGCAGCGTTGCCAGGGATCCCGGGGAGCTGTTTTTT
CSVARDPGELFF
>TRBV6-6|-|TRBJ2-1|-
TGTGCCAGCACCCAGTGGGGGCTGGCCCACAATGAGCAGTTCTTC
CASTQWGLAHNEQFF
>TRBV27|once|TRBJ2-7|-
TGTGCCAGCAGTTTATCGGTTACTTACCGCGAGCAGTACTTC
CASSLSVTYREQYF
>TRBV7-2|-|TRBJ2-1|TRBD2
TGTGCCAGCAGCTTAAGCGGGGTGAAGTCCTACAATGAGCAGTTCTTC
CASSLSGVKSYNEQFF
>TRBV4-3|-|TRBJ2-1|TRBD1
TGCGCCAGCAGCCATACACAGGGGGCCGATGAGCAGTTCTTC
CASSHTQGADEQFF
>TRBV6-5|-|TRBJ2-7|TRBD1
TGTGCCACCAGGGGGCTGTCGTTCTACGAGCAGTACTTC
CATRGLSFYEQYF